What follows are 22 T cell receptor beta chains derived from one specimen sequenced in a study of blood T cells in healthy people across ages. Together with a sample-barcoded 5' primer, a J-beta primer mix was included in a second PCR lasting about 6 to 11 cycles. TCRdb fed the 5' RACE reads into MiXCR, producing one record per CDR3 protein. The sample holds hundreds of thousands of distinct CDR3 sequences, roughly three fifths seen once. Sample: blood. These receptors all stem from a man aged 35 to 55 in good health.

The V and J genes are TRBV28 and TRBJ2-3; maybe TRBD2 (7 bases). The CDR3 extends over 16 amino acids. Between the trimmed V and J ends, which lost 7 bases and 0 bases, there was a span of 17 bases. Germline V gives CDR1 MDHEN, CDR2 SYDVKM. Here the CDR3 DNA reads TGTGCCAGCATCTGGGAGGGGGGAGGGAGCACAGATACGCAGTATTTT. Its translation is CASIWEGGGSTDTQYF.

This clonotype was found a few times. J is TRBJ2-5 and V is TRBV12-3 or TRBV12-4; 9 bases match TRBD2. V shed 1 base, J shed 5 bases, and the junction held 8 bases outside the gene matches. The CDR3 has 16 amino acids. CDR3 residues: CASSLGIAGASETQYF. CDR3 bases: TGTGCCAGCAGTTTAGGGATAGCGGGAGCTTCGGAGACCCAGTACTTC.

This clonotype was recorded at least ten times. The chain joins TRBV12-3 or TRBV12-4 to TRBJ2-4; weak D call: TRBD2 (5 bases). V was trimmed by 0 bases and J by 0 bases, leaving 18 bases between them. The CDR3 is 19 amino acids. CDR3 loop: CASSLAPRGLAKAKNIQYF. The CDR3 bases are TGTGCCAGCAGTTTAGCGCCTCGCGGACTGGCCAAAGCCAAAAACATTCAGTACTTC.

The chain combines TRBV6-2 or TRBV6-3 with TRBJ2-3, with 7 bases fitting TRBD2. Unmatched junction bases numbered 15, after V lost 6 bases and J lost 3 bases. The length of the CDR3 is 17 residues. The germline V gene has CDR1 MNHEY and CDR2 SVGEGT. CDR3 sequence: CASRPPYGGSKTDTQYF. For the CDR3, the DNA is TGTGCCAGCAGACCTCCCTACGGCGGGAGTAAGACAGATACGCAGTATTTT.

This clonotype turned up a few times. The chain combines TRBV3-1 with TRBJ2-5; 8 bases line up with TRBD2. The CDR3 consists of 14 residues. Germline CDR1 is LGHDT and CDR2 is YNNKEL (reference sequence). Trimming took 4 bases from V and 2 from J; bases not matched to a gene: 3. The CDR3 reads CASSLASGQETQYF. As DNA, the CDR3 is TGTGCCAGCAGCCTGGCTAGCGGGCAAGAGACCCAGTACTTC.

The V call is TRBV20-1, the J call TRBJ2-1; D gene unclear. The CDR3 contains 12 residues. Trimming removed 2 bases from V and 6 bases from J, with 8 bases in between. Per germline, CDR1 DFQATT and CDR2 SNEGSKA (reference sequence). The CDR3 region has the DNA TGCAGTGCTAGACCGGGCCCCAATGAGCAGTTCTTC. It yields the protein CSARPGPNEQFF.

This rearrangement joins TRBV6-1 to TRBJ2-5; 8 bases match TRBD1. CDR3 length: 15 amino acids. The junction had 7 bases not matched to a gene; V was cut back by 1 base and J by 6 bases. Germline V CDR1 and CDR2: MNHNS, SASEGT. The CDR3 region is CASSEVDRGMKTQYF. The CDR3 DNA is TGTGCCAGCAGTGAAGTAGACAGGGGTATGAAGACCCAGTACTTC.

The chain is built from TRBV28 and TRBJ2-2; 7 bases fit TRBD1. Per the germline V gene, CDR1 is MDHEN and CDR2 is SYDVKM. The junction had 3 bases not matched to a gene; V was cut back by 5 bases and J by 0 bases. The CDR3 length is 15 residues. The DNA for the CDR3 is TGTGCCAGCAGTCGGACAGGAGCGAACACCGGGGAGCTGTTTTTT. Translation gives CASSRTGANTGELFF.

The chain recombines TRBV28 with TRBJ2-7; D is uncertain. Trimming took 5 bases from V and 3 from J, leaving 8 bases between them. The germline V gene encodes CDR1 MDHEN and CDR2 SYDVKM. The CDR3 is 12 amino acids. CDR3: CASSPGFYEQYF. CDR3 bases: TGTGCCAGCAGTCCCGGTTTCTACGAGCAGTACTTC.

This clonotype showed up just a few times. The genes are TRBV5-6 and TRBJ2-3; 8 bases fit TRBD2. Germline V CDR1 and CDR2: SGHDT, YYEEEE. The CDR3 spans 15 residues. The junction had 6 bases not matched to a gene; V was cut back by 2 bases and J by 4 bases. CDR3: CASSFPTSVPDTQYF. The CDR3 DNA follows: TGTGCCAGCAGCTTCCCGACTAGCGTGCCAGATACGCAGTATTTT.

This clonotype has just a few counts. This chain connects TRBV11-2 to TRBJ2-7; D might be TRBD1 (6 bases). The CDR3 consists of 13 residues. Trimming removed 4 bases from V and 4 bases from J, with 11 bases in between. The germline V gene has CDR1 SGHAT and CDR2 FQNNGV. CDR3 sequence reads: CASSSDSLYEQYF. The CDR3 bases are TGTGCCAGCAGCTCGGACAGTTTATACGAGCAGTACTTC.

This clonotype was seen a handful of times. V usage is TRBV7-6 and J usage is TRBJ2-3; D might be TRBD2 (5 bases). Germline V CDR1 and CDR2: SGHVS, FNYEAQ. This CDR3 spans 18 amino acids. Trimming stripped 1 base from V and 7 bases from J, with 24 bases between. CDR3 region: CASSLVLRGPSQRYTQYF. CDR3 nucleotide sequence: TGTGCCAGCAGCTTAGTACTGCGCGGGCCCTCACAGAGGTATACGCAGTATTTT.

This clonotype occurred a few times. V and J are TRBV6-1 and TRBJ2-7; TRBD1 matches 7 bases. The germline V gene has CDR1 MNHNS and CDR2 SASEGT. CDR3 length: 14 residues. V trimming: 8 bases; J trimming: 6 bases; junction bases outside the gene matches: 13. In DNA form, the CDR3 reads TGTGCCAGCTTAAACCTTGAGGGGGCTGGCGAGCAGTACTTC. Its translation: CASLNLEGAGEQYF.

The genes are TRBV7-9 and TRBJ2-3; D not resolved. Trimming cost V 5 bases and J 2 bases, with 14 bases left between them. The CDR3 runs 15 residues. In germline, CDR1 is SEHNR, CDR2 FQNEAQ (reference sequence). The CDR3 nucleotides are TGTGCCAGCAGCGCCTCGGGCGCTAACACAGATACGCAGTATTTT. Protein: CASSASGANTDTQYF.

The rearrangement uses TRBV5-1 and TRBJ2-3; TRBD1 agrees at 11 bases. The CDR3 has 17 amino acids. CDR1 and CDR2 (germline): SGHRS, YFSETQ. The V and J ends lost 0 bases and 5 bases, in that order; junction bases with no gene match: 8. The CDR3 sequence is CASSLEDRGLRKDTQYF. For the CDR3, the DNA is TGCGCCAGCAGCTTGGAGGACAGGGGGCTGAGAAAAGATACGCAGTATTTT.

This clonotype was detected only a few times. The V and J genes are TRBV2 and TRBJ2-3, with D perhaps matching TRBD1 or TRBD2 (5 bases each). The CDR3 is 15 residues long. The V end was cut by 11 bases, the J end by 4 bases, with 22 bases between. Per the germline V gene, CDR1 is SNHLY and CDR2 is FYNNEI. Here the CDR3 DNA reads TGTGCCGACAGCGCGTCGGGGAAGAAGTCAGATACGCAGTATTTT. Translation: CADSASGKKSDTQYF.

Here the CDR3 DNA reads TGTGCCAGCTCGGGAAACGGCTTCTACAATGAGCAGTTCTTC. Protein product: CASSGNGFYNEQFF. This chain uses TRBV6-2 or TRBV6-3 with TRBJ2-1, with D possibly being TRBD2 (5 bases). Germline CDR1 reads MNHEY; CDR2 reads SVGEGT. This CDR3 has 14 amino acids. Trimming removed 8 bases at V and 3 bases at J, with 14 bases between.

V is TRBV4-3 and J is TRBJ2-3; tentatively, D is TRBD2 (6 bases). There are 15 residues in the CDR3. From germline, CDR1 is LGHNA and CDR2 YSLEER. Trimming left V 0 bases short and J 2 bases short, with 9 bases between. DNA of the CDR3: TGCGCCAGCAGCCAAGAAAGGGGACTCACAGATACGCAGTATTTT. Residues: CASSQERGLTDTQYF.

The CDR3 bases are TGTGCCAGCAGCCCCCGGACAGGGCGGGGCATAGATACGCAGTATTTT. Translation: CASSPRTGRGIDTQYF. The genes are TRBV7-9 and TRBJ2-3, with TRBD1 matching 8 bases. The CDR3 sequence is 16 residues long. J gave up 5 bases and V 5 bases, and 12 bases lay outside the gene matches. CDR1 is SEHNR, CDR2 FQNEAQ, per germline (reference sequence).

The rearrangement joins TRBV12-3 or TRBV12-4 to TRBJ2-5; 8 bases map to TRBD1. CDR3 length: 17 residues. V lost 5 bases, J lost 1 base, and 12 bases stayed unmatched. CDR3 protein: CASSAGQGKPFQETQYF. The DNA of the CDR3 is TGTGCCAGCAGTGCCGGACAGGGAAAACCTTTCCAAGAGACCCAGTACTTC.

The chain is built from TRBV5-1 and TRBJ2-5; no firm D call. Germline V gene lookup returns CDR1 SGHRS and CDR2 YFSETQ. V lost 1 base, J lost 0 bases, and 13 bases lay in between. This CDR3 region has 16 residues. Here the CDR3 reads CASSLSPRRNQETQYF. CDR3 bases: TGCGCCAGCAGCTTGTCCCCTAGGCGGAACCAAGAGACCCAGTACTTC.

This chain joins TRBV20-1 and TRBJ2-3; 10 nucleotides line up with TRBD2. Germline CDR1 DFQATT, CDR2 SNEGSKA (reference sequence). This CDR3 region has 13 residues. The DNA of the CDR3 is TGCGGCAGAGCGGGAGGGCCCTCAGATACGCAGTATTTT. Translating it yields CGRAGGPSDTQYF.